A selection of T cell receptor beta chains follows, all from one sample in a study of blood T cell repertoires in COVID-19. Only in-frame clones appear in the TCRdb table, and some are missing; sequencing was by immunoSEQ multiplex PCR. Among over 60,000 clones listed, 80% to 95% were seen once. The sample consisted of peripheral blood. The receptor set was obtained from a human donor in a cohort sampled during active COVID-19. CDR3s include the opening cysteine and the closing phenylalanine or tryptophan. D genes are given only for firm matches. Some rows mark clone size as missing; the rest say once, few, many or name a class of expanded clone.

TRBJ1-1,-,TRBD1,TRBV10-3,CAISEVQGGTEAFF,TGTGCCATCAGTGAAGTGCAGGGGGGCACTGAAGCTTTCTTT
TRBJ2-2,-,-,TRBV5-1,CASSFFGGDTGELFF,TGCGCCAGCAGCTTTTTCGGGGGTGACACCGGGGAGCTGTTTTTT
TRBJ2-7,once,TRBD1,TRBV30,CAWRGTGVYEQYF,TGTGCCTGGAGAGGGACAGGGGTCTACGAGCAGTACTTC
TRBJ2-7,-,-,TRBV7-8,CASSLALLSYEQYF,TGTGCCAGCAGCCTAGCCCTCCTCTCCTACGAGCAGTACTTC
TRBJ2-5,-,TRBD2,TRBV7-6,CASSFAWLAGGGYQETQYF,TGTGCCAGCAGCTTCGCCTGGTTAGCGGGAGGGGGGTACCAAGAGACCCAGTACTTC
TRBJ1-4,-,-,TRBV12-3/TRBV12-4,CASSLGRDEKLFF,TGTGCCAGCAGTTTAGGGCGGGACGAAAAACTGTTTTTT
TRBJ1-2,-,-,TRBV7-9,CASSLVTGFYGYTF,TGTGCCAGCAGCTTAGTTACGGGGTTCTATGGCTACACCTTC
TRBJ2-7,-,-,TRBV7-9,CASSRESLEQYF,TGTGCCAGCAGTCGGGAATCTCTCGAGCAGTACTTC
TRBJ2-5,-,-,TRBV5-1,CASSRVEGGETQYF,TGCGCCAGCAGCCGGGTGGAGGGAGGAGAGACCCAGTACTTC
TRBJ2-7,-,-,TRBV6-5,CASSYYGDRSYEQYF,TGTGCCAGCAGCTACTACGGGGATCGCTCCTACGAGCAGTACTTC
TRBJ2-7,-,TRBD1,TRBV5-5,CASSLVMGQSGSYEQYF,TGTGCCAGCAGCTTGGTTATGGGACAGTCGGGCTCCTACGAGCAGTACTTC
TRBJ2-3,-,-,TRBV9,CASSVKTGGTDTQYF,TGTGCCAGCAGCGTAAAAACGGGGGGCACAGATACGCAGTATTTT
TRBJ2-1,-,-,TRBV5-1,CASGGGAGNNEQFF,TGCGCCAGCGGGGGTGGCGCGGGAAACAATGAGCAGTTCTTC
TRBJ1-2,-,-,TRBV28,CASSFKSPTGRNGYTF,TGTGCCAGCAGTTTTAAATCGCCGACAGGACGAAATGGCTACACCTTC
TRBJ2-3,-,TRBD2,TRBV5-1,CASSFWTSGSRTDTQYF,TGCGCCAGCAGCTTCTGGACTAGCGGGAGTCGCACAGATACGCAGTATTTT
TRBJ2-5,-,-,TRBV13,CASAEGGETQYF,TGTGCCAGCGCTGAGGGCGGGGAGACCCAGTACTTC
TRBJ2-5,-,-,TRBV7-6,CASSLERRSGLGTQYF,TGTGCCAGCAGCTTAGAGCGTAGGTCCGGCTTGGGGACCCAGTACTTC
TRBJ2-5,once,-,TRBV3-1/TRBV3-2,CASSQDPGVETQYF,TGTGCCAGCAGCCAAGATCCGGGGGTGGAGACCCAGTACTTC
TRBJ1-2,-,-,TRBV11-2,CASSLGASYPYGYTF,TGTGCCAGCAGCTTAGGGGCCTCATACCCCTATGGCTACACCTTC
TRBJ2-5,-,-,TRBV7-9,CASRQAGAETQYF,TGTGCCAGCAGGCAAGCAGGGGCAGAGACCCAGTACTTC
TRBJ2-2,-,TRBD1,TRBV18,CASFDRAGWTGELFF,TGTGCCAGCTTCGACAGGGCTGGGTGGACCGGGGAGCTGTTTTTT
TRBJ2-7,once,-,TRBV19,CASSMTGARREQYF,TGTGCCAGTAGTATGACTGGGGCCAGACGCGAGCAGTACTTC
TRBJ2-7,-,TRBD1,TRBV28,CASSLGTGPYEQYF,TGTGCCAGCAGTTTGGGGACAGGGCCGTACGAGCAGTACTTC
TRBJ1-1,-,-,TRBV11-1,CASSLGETMNTEAFF,TGTGCCAGCAGCTTAGGGGAGACCATGAACACTGAAGCTTTCTTT
TRBJ1-4,-,-,TRBV5-5,CASSLATREKLFF,TGTGCCAGCAGCTTGGCCACTAGGGAAAAACTGTTTTTT
TRBJ1-4,-,-,TRBV20-1,CSASAGGEKLFF,TGCAGTGCTAGTGCGGGTGGGGAAAAACTGTTTTTT
TRBJ1-2,-,TRBD1,TRBV10-3,CAISPTGQGYTF,TGTGCCATCAGTCCGACAGGGCAAGGCTACACCTTC
TRBJ2-7,-,TRBD2,TRBV15,CATSRAYSGLAASYEQYF,TGTGCCACCAGCAGAGCCTATTCGGGACTAGCGGCCTCCTACGAGCAGTACTTC
TRBJ2-7,-,TRBD2,TRBV3-1/TRBV3-2,CASKAGGLGEQYF,TGTGCCAGCAAAGCGGGAGGCCTTGGGGAGCAGTACTTC
TRBJ2-3,-,-,TRBV5-1,CASSLGGPKNTQYF,TGCGCCAGCAGCTTGGGGGGGCCTAAAAATACGCAGTATTTT
TRBJ1-4,-,TRBD1,TRBV7-8,CASSTAGQAPKLFF,TGTGCCAGCAGCACGGCCGGACAGGCACCAAAACTGTTTTTT
TRBJ2-5,-,-,TRBV29-1,CSVDGASSSGWIEETQYF,TGCAGCGTTGATGGGGCCTCAAGCTCAGGGTGGATTGAAGAGACCCAGTACTTC
TRBJ2-3,-,-,TRBV14,CASSRGPAGGRLGDTQYF,TGTGCCAGCAGCCGAGGACCTGCCGGGGGGCGATTGGGAGATACGCAGTATTTT
TRBJ2-3,-,-,TRBV7-9,CASRSGVDTQYF,TGTGCCAGCAGATCGGGGGTTGATACGCAGTATTTT